Ten or more counts support the clone carrying this TCR beta chain. This record comes from a study of Graves' ophthalmopathy and Graves' hyperthyroidism. Germline CDR1 and CDR2: SNHLY and FYNNEI. The germline V and J ends were trimmed by 5 bases and 0 bases, with 11 bases remaining between them. The CDR3 extends over 15 amino acids. Amplification targeted the TCR beta CDR3 regions, with RNA transcripts as the source material. Second-round multiplex PCR came after a first-round RT-PCR that employed HTBI primers. TCRdb recomputed calls from the multiplex PCR reads with MiXCR, one row per CDR3 protein. The sample contains hundreds of thousands of distinct CDR3 sequences, 15% to 19% of which appear only once. No donor had other autoimmune disease, uncontrolled infection, pregnancy or lactation.

The sequencing sample was made of peripheral blood. The chain employs TRBV2 and TRBJ1-5, with D perhaps TRBD1 (5 bases). The receptor's source is a woman aged 18-35 years with stable Graves' hyperthyroidism. The CDR3 here is CASSRDRISNQPQHF. The DNA of the CDR3 is TGTGCCAGCAGTCGGGACCGGATTAGCAATCAGCCCCAGCATTTT.